This is a list of T cell receptor beta chains from one sample in a study of T cell responses to AZD1222 COVID-19 vaccine. Repertoires were generated with immunoSEQ multiplex PCR, while TCRdb's copy carries only in-frame clones and drops some. The sample has under 95,000 clones, over 75% seen once; the top ten hold under 11%. The source material was peripheral blood, sampled 28 days after the second AZD1222 dose. These receptors all come from an adult who received the AZD1222 COVID-19 vaccine. Each CDR3 is given with its conserved first and last residue. D genes are given only for firm matches. The size of a clone is reported for some rows only, either as once, few or many, or as a class for expanded clones.

once	TRBV13	TRBJ2-5	TRBD2	TGTGCCAGCAGCCCCCGGACTAGCGGCCGCCAAGAGACCCAGTACTTC	CASSPRTSGRQETQYF
.	TRBV7-2	TRBJ1-4	.	TGTGCCAGCAGCTTAGGGGCAGGGAATGAAAAACTGTTTTTT	CASSLGAGNEKLFF
.	TRBV28	TRBJ1-2	TRBD1	TGTGCCAGCAGTTTAGGGGAACAGGGGGCGCGTGGCTACACCTTC	CASSLGEQGARGYTF
.	TRBV5-1	TRBJ2-3	.	TGCGCCAGCAGCATGACACTGAGCACAGATACGCAGTATTTT	CASSMTLSTDTQYF
.	TRBV15	TRBJ1-6	.	TGTGCCACCGGAGGGGACGGGATAATTGATTCACCCCTCCACTTT	CATGGDGIIDSPLHF
.	TRBV30	TRBJ1-2	.	TGTGCCTGGAGTAGGGAAAGGATCTATGGCTACACCTTC	CAWSRERIYGYTF
.	TRBV27	TRBJ1-6	.	TGTGCCAGCAGTCCCCGACAGAAAAATTCACCCCTCCACTTT	CASSPRQKNSPLHF
.	TRBV7-9	TRBJ2-1	TRBD1	TGTGCCAGCAGCTTTCAAGGGGGCGCCGGCTCCTACAATGAGCAGTTCTTC	CASSFQGGAGSYNEQFF
.	TRBV6-5	TRBJ1-1	TRBD1	TGTGCCAGCAGGCAGGGGGCGGTGAACACTGAAGCTTTCTTT	CASRQGAVNTEAFF
.	TRBV4-2	TRBJ1-5	.	TGTGCCAGCAGCCAAGATCTAAGTGGGGGTAGCAATCAGCCCCAGCATTTT	CASSQDLSGGSNQPQHF
few	TRBV30	TRBJ2-7	.	TGTGCCTGGAGTGTAAGCTCCTACGAGCAGTACTTC	CAWSVSSYEQYF
.	TRBV6-1	TRBJ2-2	.	TGTGCCAGCAGTGAAGGCCCAGGCTCGAACACCGGGGAGCTGTTTTTT	CASSEGPGSNTGELFF
.	TRBV28	TRBJ1-1	TRBD1	TGTGCCAGCAGTTTCCCCGTGACAGGGGGCTACACTGAAGCTTTCTTT	CASSFPVTGGYTEAFF
.	TRBV5-1	TRBJ2-3	TRBD2	TGCGCCAGCACCCGGACTAGCGGGTCGTTATCGGCAAGCACAGATACGCAGTATTTT	CASTRTSGSLSASTDTQYF
.	TRBV21-1	TRBJ1-1	.	TGTGCCAGCAGCAAAGAGGGGGGGCCTGGAGACACTGAAGCTTTCTTT	CASSKEGGPGDTEAFF
.	TRBV29-1	TRBJ1-1	.	TGCAGCGTTACCTTTAGGGCTGAAGCTTTCTTT	CSVTFRAEAFF
.	TRBV19	TRBJ1-1	TRBD1	TGTGCCAGTACCGTATATATTACAGGGGACACTGAAGCTTTCTTT	CASTVYITGDTEAFF
.	TRBV11-2	TRBJ1-1	.	TGTGCCAGCAGCTTGGAAAGGGGCTCCAATGACCACTTT	CASSLERGSNDHF
.	TRBV29-1	TRBJ1-3	TRBD1	TGCAGCGTTCGACAGGGCGGCTCTGGAAACACCATATATTTT	CSVRQGGSGNTIYF
.	TRBV19	TRBJ1-5	TRBD1	TGTGCCAGCCTTGGACAGGGCAATCAGCCCCAGCATTTT	CASLGQGNQPQHF
few	TRBV7-9	TRBJ2-3	.	TGTGCCAGCAGCTTAGAGGGGAGGACGCAGTATTTT	CASSLEGRTQYF
.	TRBV5-4	TRBJ1-6	.	TGTGCCAGCAGTCCTCCCGGACGGTCGGGGTCACCCCTCCACTTT	CASSPPGRSGSPLHF
.	TRBV7-3	TRBJ2-6	.	TGTGCCAGCAGCTTTACAGGGTCTGGGGCCAACGTCCTGACTTTC	CASSFTGSGANVLTF
.	TRBV19	TRBJ2-1	TRBD2	TGTGCCAGTAGTACCGGCGGGGGGGCTTACCGGTTCTTC	CASSTGGGAYRFF
.	TRBV14	TRBJ2-3	.	TGTGCCAGCAGCCAAGTAGGCGGCCCCACAGATACGCAGTATTTT	CASSQVGGPTDTQYF
.	TRBV7-2	TRBJ2-1	.	TGTGCCAGCAGCTCAGACGTGGGGCTGTTCTTC	CASSSDVGLFF
.	TRBV12-5	TRBJ2-7	.	TGTGCTAGTAGTAAGGGGAGCTCCTACGAGCAGTACTTC	CASSKGSSYEQYF
.	TRBV27	TRBJ1-5	.	TGTGCCAGCAGCTTGGGGTCTTGGAGCAATCAGCCCCAGCATTTT	CASSLGSWSNQPQHF
many	TRBV3-1/TRBV3-2	TRBJ2-7	TRBD2	TGTGCCAGCAGCCAAGATCGGGCTAGCGGGGGGACCTACGAGCAGTACTTC	CASSQDRASGGTYEQYF
.	TRBV19	TRBJ1-4	.	TGTGCCAGTAGTCCCCCGCAGAGCTTTAATGAAAAACTGTTTTTT	CASSPPQSFNEKLFF
.	TRBV28	TRBJ1-2	.	TGTGCCAGCAGTTTTGGGGTATCCTATGGCTACACCTTC	CASSFGVSYGYTF
.	TRBV28	TRBJ1-1	.	TGTGCCAGCAGTCTCAGTTCCCCGGGCACTGAAGCTTTCTTT	CASSLSSPGTEAFF
.	TRBV11-2	TRBJ1-1	.	TGTGCCAGCAGCTCCATTCTCCGCCCTGAAGCTTTCTTT	CASSSILRPEAFF
.	TRBV14	TRBJ2-3	.	TGTGCCAGCAGCCAACAGCGGAACACAGATACGCAGTATTTT	CASSQQRNTDTQYF
.	TRBV6-5	TRBJ1-5	TRBD1	TGTGCCACCTCACAGGGGAGCAATCAGCCCCAGCATTTT	CATSQGSNQPQHF
.	TRBV12-3/TRBV12-4	TRBJ1-3	.	TGTGCCAGCAGTAGGGGCCAGGGAAACACCATATATTTT	CASSRGQGNTIYF
.	TRBV5-1	TRBJ2-2	.	TGCGCCAGCAGGTTCCGGGTAGATGGGGAGCTGTTTTTT	CASRFRVDGELFF
.	TRBV9	TRBJ1-1	.	TGTGCCAGCAGCGTAGGAGCGTTGAACACTGAAGCTTTCTTT	CASSVGALNTEAFF
.	TRBV3-1/TRBV3-2	TRBJ2-3	.	TGTGCCAGCAGCCAAGAAGCGGCGCCCACCGCGGATACGCAGTATTTT	CASSQEAAPTADTQYF
.	TRBV5-5	TRBJ2-7	TRBD1	TGTGCCAGCAGCTTAGGGCAGGGGGCCGTCGAGCAGTACTTC	CASSLGQGAVEQYF
.	TRBV28	TRBJ1-6	.	TGTGCCAGCAGTTCTAGGTCACCCCTCCACTTT	CASSSRSPLHF